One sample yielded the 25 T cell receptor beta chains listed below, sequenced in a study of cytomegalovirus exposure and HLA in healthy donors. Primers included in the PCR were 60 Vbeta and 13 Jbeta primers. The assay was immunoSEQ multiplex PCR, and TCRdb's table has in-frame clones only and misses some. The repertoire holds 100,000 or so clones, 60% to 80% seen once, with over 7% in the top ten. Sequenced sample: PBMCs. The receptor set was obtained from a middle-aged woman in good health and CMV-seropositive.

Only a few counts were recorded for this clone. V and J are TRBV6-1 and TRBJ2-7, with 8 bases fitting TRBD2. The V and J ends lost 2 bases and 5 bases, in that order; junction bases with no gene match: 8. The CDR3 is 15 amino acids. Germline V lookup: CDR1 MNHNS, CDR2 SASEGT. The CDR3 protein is CASSEIAGSRNEQYF. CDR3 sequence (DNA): TGTGCCAGCAGTGAAATAGCGGGAAGTAGAAACGAGCAGTACTTC.

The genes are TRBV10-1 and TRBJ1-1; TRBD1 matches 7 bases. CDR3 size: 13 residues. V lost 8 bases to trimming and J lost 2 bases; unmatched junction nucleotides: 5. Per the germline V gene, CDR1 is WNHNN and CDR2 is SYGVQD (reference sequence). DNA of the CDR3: TGCGCCAGCCGGGACAGCGGTAACACTGAAGCTTTCTTT. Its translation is CASRDSGNTEAFF.

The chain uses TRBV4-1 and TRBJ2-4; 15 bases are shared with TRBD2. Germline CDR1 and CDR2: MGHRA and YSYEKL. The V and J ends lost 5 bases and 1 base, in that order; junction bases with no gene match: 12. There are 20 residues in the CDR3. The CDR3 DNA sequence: TGCGCCAGCAGCACCCAGGGGCGGGGGACTAGCGGGAGGGCCAAAAACATTCAGTACTTC. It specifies CASSTQGRGTSGRAKNIQYF.

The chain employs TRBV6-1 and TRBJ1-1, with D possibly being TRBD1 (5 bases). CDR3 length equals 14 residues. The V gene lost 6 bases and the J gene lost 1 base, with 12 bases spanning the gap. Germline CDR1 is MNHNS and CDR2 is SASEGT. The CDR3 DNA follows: TGTGCCAGCAGGGAGACAGCGAGGAACACTGAAGCTTTCTTT. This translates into CASRETARNTEAFF.

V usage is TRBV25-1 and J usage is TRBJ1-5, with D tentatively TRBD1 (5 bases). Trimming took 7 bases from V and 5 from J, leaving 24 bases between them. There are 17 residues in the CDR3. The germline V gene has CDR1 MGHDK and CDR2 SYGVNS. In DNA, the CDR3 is TGTGCCAGCATAAGTAGCGGGGACCGGGGTTGCGATCAGCCCCAGCATTTT. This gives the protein CASISSGDRGCDQPQHF.

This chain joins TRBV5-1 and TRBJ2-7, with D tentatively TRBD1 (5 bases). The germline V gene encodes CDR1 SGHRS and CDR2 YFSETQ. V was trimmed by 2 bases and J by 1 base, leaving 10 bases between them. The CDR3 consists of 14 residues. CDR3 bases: TGCGCCAGCAGCTTCCCTGACAGTTCCTACGAGCAGTACTTC. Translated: CASSFPDSSYEQYF. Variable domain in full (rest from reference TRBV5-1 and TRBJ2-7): KAGVTQTPRYLIKTRGQQVTLSCSPISGHRSVSWYQQTPGQGLQFLFEYFSETQRNKGNFPGRFSGRQFSNSRSEMNVSTLELGDSALYLCASSFPDSSYEQYFGPGTRLTVT.

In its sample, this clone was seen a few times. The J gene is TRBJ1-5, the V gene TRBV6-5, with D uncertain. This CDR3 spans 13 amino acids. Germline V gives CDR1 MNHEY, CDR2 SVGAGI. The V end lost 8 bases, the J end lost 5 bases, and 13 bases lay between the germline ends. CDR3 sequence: CASGLRLDQPQHF. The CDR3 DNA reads TGTGCCAGCGGTCTTAGATTGGATCAGCCCCAGCATTTT.

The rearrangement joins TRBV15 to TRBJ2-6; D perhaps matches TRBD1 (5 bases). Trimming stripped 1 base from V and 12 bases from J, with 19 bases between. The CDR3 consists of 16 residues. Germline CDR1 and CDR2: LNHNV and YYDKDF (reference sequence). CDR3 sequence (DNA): TGTGCCACCAGCAGAGTTGGGGCAGCCTCAACCCTCGTCCTGACTTTC. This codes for CATSRVGAASTLVLTF.

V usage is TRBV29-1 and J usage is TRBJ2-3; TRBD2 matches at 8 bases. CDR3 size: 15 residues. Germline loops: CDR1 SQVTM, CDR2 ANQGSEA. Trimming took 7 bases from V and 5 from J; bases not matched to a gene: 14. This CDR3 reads CSAEVWRGALDTQYF. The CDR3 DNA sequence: TGCAGCGCCGAGGTCTGGCGGGGGGCTCTAGATACGCAGTATTTT.

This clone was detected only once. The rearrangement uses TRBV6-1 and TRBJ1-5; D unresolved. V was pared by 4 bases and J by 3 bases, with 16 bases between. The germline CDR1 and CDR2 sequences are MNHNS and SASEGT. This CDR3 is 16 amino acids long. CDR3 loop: CASSVGGTTFNQPQHF. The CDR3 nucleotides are TGTGCCAGCAGTGTGGGAGGAACGACTTTCAATCAGCCCCAGCATTTT.

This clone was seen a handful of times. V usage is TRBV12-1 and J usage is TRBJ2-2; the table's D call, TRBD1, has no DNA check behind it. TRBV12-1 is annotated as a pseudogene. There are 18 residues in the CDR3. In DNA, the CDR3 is TGTGCCAGCAGCCGTCACAGGGGCAAACCGCCGAACACCGGGGAGCTGTTTTTT. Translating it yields CASSRHRGKPPNTGELFF.

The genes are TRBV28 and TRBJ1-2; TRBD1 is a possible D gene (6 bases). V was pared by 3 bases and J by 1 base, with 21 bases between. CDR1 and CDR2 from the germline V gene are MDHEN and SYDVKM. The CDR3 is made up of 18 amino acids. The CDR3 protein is CASSFGGTGGASNYGYTF. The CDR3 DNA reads TGTGCCAGCAGTTTTGGGGGCACGGGAGGGGCGAGTAACTATGGCTACACCTTC.

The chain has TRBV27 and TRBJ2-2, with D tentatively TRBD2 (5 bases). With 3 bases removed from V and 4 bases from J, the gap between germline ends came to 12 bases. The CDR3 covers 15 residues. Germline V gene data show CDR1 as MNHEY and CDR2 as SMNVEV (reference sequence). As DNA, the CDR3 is TGTGCCAGCAGTTTTAGGAGGTCGGGCACCGGGGAGCTGTTTTTT. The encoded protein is CASSFRRSGTGELFF.

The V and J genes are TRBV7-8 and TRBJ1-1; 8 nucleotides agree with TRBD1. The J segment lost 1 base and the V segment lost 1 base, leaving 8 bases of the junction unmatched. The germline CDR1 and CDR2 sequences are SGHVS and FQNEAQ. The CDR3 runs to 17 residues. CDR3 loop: CASSLGDRTYRNTEAFF. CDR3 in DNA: TGTGCCAGCAGCTTAGGGGACAGGACATACCGGAACACTGAAGCTTTCTTT.

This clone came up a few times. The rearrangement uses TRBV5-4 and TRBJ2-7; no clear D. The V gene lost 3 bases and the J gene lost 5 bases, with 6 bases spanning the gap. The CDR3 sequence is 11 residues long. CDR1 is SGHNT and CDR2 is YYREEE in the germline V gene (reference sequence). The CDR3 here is CASSSSDEQYF. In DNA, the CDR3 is TGTGCCAGCAGCTCTTCCGACGAGCAGTACTTC.

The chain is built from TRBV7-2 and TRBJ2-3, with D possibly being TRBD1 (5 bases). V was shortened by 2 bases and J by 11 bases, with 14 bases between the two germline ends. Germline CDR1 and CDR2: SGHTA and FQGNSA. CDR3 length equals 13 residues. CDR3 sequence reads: CASSLYLGAKQYF. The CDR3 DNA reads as TGTGCCAGCAGCTTATACCTAGGGGCTAAGCAGTATTTT.

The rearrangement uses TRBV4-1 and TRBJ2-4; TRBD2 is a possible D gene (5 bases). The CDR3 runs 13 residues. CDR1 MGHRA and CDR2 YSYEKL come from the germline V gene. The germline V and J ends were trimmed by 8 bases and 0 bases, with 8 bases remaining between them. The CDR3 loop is CASHGLAKNIQYF. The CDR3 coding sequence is TGCGCCAGCCATGGACTAGCCAAAAACATTCAGTACTTC.

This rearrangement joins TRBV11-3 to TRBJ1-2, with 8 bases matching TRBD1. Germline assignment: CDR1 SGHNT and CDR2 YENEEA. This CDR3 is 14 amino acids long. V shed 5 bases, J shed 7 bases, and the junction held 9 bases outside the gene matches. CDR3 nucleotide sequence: TGTGCCAGCAGCCCGACAGGGGTTTACGGTGGCTACACCTTC. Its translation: CASSPTGVYGGYTF.

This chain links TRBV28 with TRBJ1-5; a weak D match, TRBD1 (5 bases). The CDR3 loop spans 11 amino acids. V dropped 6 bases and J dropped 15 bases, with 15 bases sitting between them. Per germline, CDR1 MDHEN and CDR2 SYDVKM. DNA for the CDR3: TGTGCCAGCAGCTGGGGGGAGGGACGGCATTTT. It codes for CASSWGEGRHF.

The CDR3 region is CASSSGNAGGAYNEQFF. CDR3 DNA sequence: TGTGCCAGCAGCTCGGGTAATGCGGGGGGGGCCTACAATGAGCAGTTCTTC. The V call is TRBV5-4, the J call TRBJ2-1, with 9 bases fitting TRBD2. The CDR3 runs 17 residues. Germline loops: CDR1 SGHNT, CDR2 YYREEE (reference sequence). The junction had 9 bases not matched to a gene; V was cut back by 3 bases and J by 2 bases.

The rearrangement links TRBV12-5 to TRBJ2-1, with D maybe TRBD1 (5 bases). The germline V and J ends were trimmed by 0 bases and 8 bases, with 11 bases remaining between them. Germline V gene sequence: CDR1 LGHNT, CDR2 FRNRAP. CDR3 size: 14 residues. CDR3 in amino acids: CASGLVRQGHEQFF. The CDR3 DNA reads TGTGCTAGTGGTTTGGTACGGCAGGGTCATGAGCAGTTCTTC.

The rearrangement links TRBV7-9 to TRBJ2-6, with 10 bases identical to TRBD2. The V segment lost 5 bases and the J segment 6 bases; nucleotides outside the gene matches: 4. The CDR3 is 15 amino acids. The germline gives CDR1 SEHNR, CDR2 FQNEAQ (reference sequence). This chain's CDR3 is CASSRLAGEANVLTF. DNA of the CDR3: TGTGCCAGCAGCCGACTAGCGGGTGAGGCCAACGTCCTGACTTTC.

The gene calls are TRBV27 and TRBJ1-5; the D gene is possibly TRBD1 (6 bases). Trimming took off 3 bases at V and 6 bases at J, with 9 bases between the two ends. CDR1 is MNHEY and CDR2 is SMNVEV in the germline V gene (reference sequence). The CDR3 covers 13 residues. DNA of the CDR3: TGTGCCAGCAGTTTGGGGGCTTTTCAGCCCCAGCATTTT. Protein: CASSLGAFQPQHF.

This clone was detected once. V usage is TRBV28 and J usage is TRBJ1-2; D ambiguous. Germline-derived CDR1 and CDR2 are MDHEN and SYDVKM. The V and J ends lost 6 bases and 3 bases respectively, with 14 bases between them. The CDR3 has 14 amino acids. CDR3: CASSSVWSDYGYTF. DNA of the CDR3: TGTGCCAGCAGCTCCGTCTGGAGTGACTATGGCTACACCTTC.

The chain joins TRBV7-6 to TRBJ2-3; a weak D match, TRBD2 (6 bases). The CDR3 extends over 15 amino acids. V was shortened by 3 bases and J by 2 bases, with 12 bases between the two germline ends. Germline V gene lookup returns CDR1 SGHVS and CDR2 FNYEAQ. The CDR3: CASSFGTPLTDTQYF. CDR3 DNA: TGTGCCAGCAGCTTCGGGACTCCCCTCACAGATACGCAGTATTTT.